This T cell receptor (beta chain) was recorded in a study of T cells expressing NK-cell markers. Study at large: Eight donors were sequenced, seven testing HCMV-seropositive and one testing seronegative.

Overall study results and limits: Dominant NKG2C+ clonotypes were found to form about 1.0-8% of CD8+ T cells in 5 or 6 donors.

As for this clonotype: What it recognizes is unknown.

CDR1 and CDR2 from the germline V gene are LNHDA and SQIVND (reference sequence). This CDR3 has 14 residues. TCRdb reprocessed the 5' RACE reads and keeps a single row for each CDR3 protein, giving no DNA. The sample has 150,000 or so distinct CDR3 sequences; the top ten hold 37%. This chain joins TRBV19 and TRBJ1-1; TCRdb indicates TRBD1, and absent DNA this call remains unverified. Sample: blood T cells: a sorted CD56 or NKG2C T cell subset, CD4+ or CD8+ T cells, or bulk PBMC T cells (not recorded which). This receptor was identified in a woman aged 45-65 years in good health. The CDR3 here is CASRDRGWGTEAFF.